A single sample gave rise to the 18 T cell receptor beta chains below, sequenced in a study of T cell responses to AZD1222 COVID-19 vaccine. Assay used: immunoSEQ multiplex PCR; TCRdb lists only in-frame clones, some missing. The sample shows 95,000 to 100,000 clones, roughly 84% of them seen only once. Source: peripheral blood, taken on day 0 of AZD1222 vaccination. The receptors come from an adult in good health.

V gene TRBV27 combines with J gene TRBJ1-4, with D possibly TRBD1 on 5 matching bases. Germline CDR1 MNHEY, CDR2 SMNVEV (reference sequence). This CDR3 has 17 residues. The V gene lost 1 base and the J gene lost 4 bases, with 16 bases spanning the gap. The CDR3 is CASSLFTPGRFNEKLFF. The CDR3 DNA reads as TGTGCCAGCAGTTTATTCACACCGGGACGCTTTAATGAAAAACTGTTTTTT.

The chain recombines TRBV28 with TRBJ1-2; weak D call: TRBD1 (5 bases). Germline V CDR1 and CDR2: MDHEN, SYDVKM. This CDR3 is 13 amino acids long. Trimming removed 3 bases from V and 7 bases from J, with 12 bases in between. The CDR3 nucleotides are TGTGCCAGCAGTTTCGGGGCAGGGTCTGGCTACACCTTC. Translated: CASSFGAGSGYTF.

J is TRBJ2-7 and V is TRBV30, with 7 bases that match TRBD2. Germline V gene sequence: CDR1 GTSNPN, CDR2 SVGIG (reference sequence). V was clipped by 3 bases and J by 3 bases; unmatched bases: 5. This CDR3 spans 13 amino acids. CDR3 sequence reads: CAWSLTSRYEQYF. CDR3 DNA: TGTGCCTGGAGCCTGACTAGCCGCTACGAGCAGTACTTC.

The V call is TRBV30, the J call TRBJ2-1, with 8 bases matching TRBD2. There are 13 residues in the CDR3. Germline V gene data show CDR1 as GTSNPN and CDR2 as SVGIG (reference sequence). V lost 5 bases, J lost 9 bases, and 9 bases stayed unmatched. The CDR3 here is CAWEKATSAEQFF. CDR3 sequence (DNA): TGTGCCTGGGAGAAGGCGACTAGCGCTGAGCAGTTCTTC.

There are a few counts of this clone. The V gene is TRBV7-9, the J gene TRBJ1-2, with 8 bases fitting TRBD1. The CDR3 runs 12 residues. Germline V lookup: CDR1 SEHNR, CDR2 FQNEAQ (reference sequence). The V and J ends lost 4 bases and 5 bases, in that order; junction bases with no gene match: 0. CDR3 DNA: TGTGCCAGCAGCTGGACAGGGTATGGCTACACCTTC. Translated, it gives CASSWTGYGYTF. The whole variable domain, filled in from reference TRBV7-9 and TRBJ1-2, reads DTGVSQNPRHKITKRGQNVTFRCDPISEHNRLYWYRQTLGQGPEFLTYFQNEAQLEKSRLLSDRFSAERPKGSFSTLEIQRTEQGDSAMYLCASSWTGYGYTFGSGTRLTVV.

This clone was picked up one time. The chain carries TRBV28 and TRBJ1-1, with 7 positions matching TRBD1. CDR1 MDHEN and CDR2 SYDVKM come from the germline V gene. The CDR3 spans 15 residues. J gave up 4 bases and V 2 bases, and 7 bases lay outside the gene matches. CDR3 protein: CASSLGGEGATEAFF. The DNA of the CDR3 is TGTGCCAGCAGTTTAGGGGGGGAGGGGGCCACTGAAGCTTTCTTT.

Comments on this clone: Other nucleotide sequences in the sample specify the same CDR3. CDR3 residues: CASSPPSQGGAATYGYTF. DNA for the CDR3: TGTGCCAGCTCACCACCATCCCAGGGGGGGGCTGCGACCTATGGCTACACCTTC. The chain combines TRBV18 with TRBJ1-2, with 7 bases identical to TRBD1. The CDR3 loop spans 18 amino acids. V lost 0 bases to trimming and J lost 4 bases; unmatched junction nucleotides: 14. CDR1 KGHSH and CDR2 LQKENI come from the germline V gene.

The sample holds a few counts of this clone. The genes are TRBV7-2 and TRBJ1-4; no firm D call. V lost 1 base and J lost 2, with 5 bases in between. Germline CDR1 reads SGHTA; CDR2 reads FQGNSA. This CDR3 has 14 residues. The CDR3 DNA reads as TGTGCCAGCAGCTTAGGTTGGACTAATGAAAAACTGTTTTTT. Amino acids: CASSLGWTNEKLFF.

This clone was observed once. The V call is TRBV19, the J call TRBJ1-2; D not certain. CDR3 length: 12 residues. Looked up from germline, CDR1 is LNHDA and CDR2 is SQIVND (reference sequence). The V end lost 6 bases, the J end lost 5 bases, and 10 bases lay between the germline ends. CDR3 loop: CASSPKRYGYTF. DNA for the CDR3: TGTGCCAGTAGCCCAAAAAGATATGGCTACACCTTC.

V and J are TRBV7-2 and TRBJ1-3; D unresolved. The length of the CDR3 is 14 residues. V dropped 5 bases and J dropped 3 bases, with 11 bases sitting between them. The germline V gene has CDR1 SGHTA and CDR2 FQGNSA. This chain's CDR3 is CASSPRRFGNTIYF. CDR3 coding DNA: TGTGCCAGCAGCCCTCGTCGGTTTGGAAACACCATATATTTT.

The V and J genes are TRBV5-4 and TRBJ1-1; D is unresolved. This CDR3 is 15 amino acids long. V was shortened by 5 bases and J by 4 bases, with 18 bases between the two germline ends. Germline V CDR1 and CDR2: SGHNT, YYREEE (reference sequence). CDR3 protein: CASRVFGVRGTEAFF. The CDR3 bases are TGTGCCAGCAGGGTATTTGGGGTTCGGGGCACTGAAGCTTTCTTT.

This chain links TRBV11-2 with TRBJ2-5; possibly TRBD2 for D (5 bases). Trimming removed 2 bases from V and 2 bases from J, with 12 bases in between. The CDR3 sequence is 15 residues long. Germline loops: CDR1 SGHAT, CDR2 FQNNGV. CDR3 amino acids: CASSLFRTVQETQYF. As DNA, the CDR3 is TGTGCCAGCAGCTTATTCCGGACTGTACAAGAGACCCAGTACTTC.

CDR3 protein: CASSVTGGPYEQYF. DNA for the CDR3: TGTGCCAGCAGCGTGACAGGGGGTCCCTACGAGCAGTACTTC. The rearrangement joins TRBV27 to TRBJ2-7, with TRBD1 identical over 9 bases. Germline assignment: CDR1 MNHEY and CDR2 SMNVEV (reference sequence). The ends lost 6 bases at V and 2 bases at J; junction bases unmatched: 5. The CDR3 loop spans 14 amino acids.

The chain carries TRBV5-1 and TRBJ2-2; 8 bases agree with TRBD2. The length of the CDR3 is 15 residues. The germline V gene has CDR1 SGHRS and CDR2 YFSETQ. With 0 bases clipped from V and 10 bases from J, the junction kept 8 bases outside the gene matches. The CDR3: CASSLAGGGSKELFF. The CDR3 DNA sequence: TGCGCCAGCAGCTTGGCCGGCGGGGGGTCGAAGGAGCTGTTTTTT.

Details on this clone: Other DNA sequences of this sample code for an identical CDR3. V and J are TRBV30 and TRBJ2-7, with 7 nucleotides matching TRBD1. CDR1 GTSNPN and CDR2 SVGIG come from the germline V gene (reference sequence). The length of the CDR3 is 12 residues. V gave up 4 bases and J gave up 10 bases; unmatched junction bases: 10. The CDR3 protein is CAWKPWDSEQYF. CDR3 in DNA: TGTGCCTGGAAACCATGGGACAGCGAACAGTACTTC.

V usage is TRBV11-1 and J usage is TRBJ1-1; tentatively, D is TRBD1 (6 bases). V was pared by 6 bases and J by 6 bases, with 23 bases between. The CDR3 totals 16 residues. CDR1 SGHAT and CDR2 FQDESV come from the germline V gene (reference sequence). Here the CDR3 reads CASSKRQATKRPEAFF. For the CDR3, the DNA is TGTGCCAGCAGTAAAAGACAGGCCACTAAACGTCCTGAAGCTTTCTTT.

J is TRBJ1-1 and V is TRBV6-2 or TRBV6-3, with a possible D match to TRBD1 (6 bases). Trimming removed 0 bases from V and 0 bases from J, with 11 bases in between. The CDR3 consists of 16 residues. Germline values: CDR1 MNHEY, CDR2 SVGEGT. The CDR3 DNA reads TGTGCCAGCAGTTACTCGGGGGGACACCTGAACACTGAAGCTTTCTTT. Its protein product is CASSYSGGHLNTEAFF.

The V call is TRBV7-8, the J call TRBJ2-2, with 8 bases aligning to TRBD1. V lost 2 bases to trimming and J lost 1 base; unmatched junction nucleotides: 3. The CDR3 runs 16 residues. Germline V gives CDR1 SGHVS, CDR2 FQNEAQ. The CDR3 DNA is TGTGCCAGCAGCTTAACCGGGACAGGGAACACCGGGGAGCTGTTTTTT. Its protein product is CASSLTGTGNTGELFF.